One and the same sample provided the 3 T cell receptor beta chains below, sequenced in a study of OX40 agonist ivuxolimab in advanced cancers. Generated by immunoSEQ multiplex PCR, the TCRdb table keeps only in-frame clones and is missing some. The sample comprises tens of thousands of clones, around 90% of which are singletons, and around 6% rests with the top ten. The sequenced sample was CD4+ or CD8+ T cells sorted from blood, obtained in a trial of the OX40 agonist ivuxolimab. These receptors originate from an adult with an advanced solid tumor such as melanoma, head and neck, liver or kidney cancer.

The chain is built from TRBV19 and TRBJ2-1, with 7 positions matching TRBD1. With V trimmed by 6 bases and J by 0 bases, 5 bases remained unmatched. This CDR3 has 15 residues. Germline CDR1 reads LNHDA; CDR2 reads SQIVND (reference sequence). CDR3 bases: TGTGCCAGTAGGGTGGGACAGAGCTCCTACAATGAGCAGTTCTTC. It codes for CASRVGQSSYNEQFF.

This chain links TRBV7-9 with TRBJ2-7; perhaps TRBD1 as D (5 bases). This CDR3 has 15 residues. V lost 0 bases to trimming and J lost 5 bases, with 14 bases between them. CDR1 and CDR2 (germline): SEHNR, FQNEAQ (reference sequence). CDR3 protein: CASSLAQHRYDEQYV. The DNA for the CDR3 is TGTGCCAGCAGCTTAGCGCAGCACAGGTACGACGAGCAGTACGTC.

The CDR3 DNA is TGTGCCAGCAGTTTCATTGACAGCTCCTACAATGAGCAGTTCTTC. This sequence encodes CASSFIDSSYNEQFF. The chain recombines TRBV28 with TRBJ2-1, with a possible D match to TRBD1 (5 bases). The CDR3 contains 15 residues. The germline V gene encodes CDR1 MDHEN and CDR2 SYDVKM. V lost 3 bases to trimming and J lost 0 bases, with 9 bases between them.